This TCR beta chain was found in a study of blood T cell repertoires in COVID-19. Study-wide background: Some COVID-19 samples were acute and others convalescent; all came from the United States, Italy and Spain. Sample material is recorded as cDNA or gDNA derived from T cells, B-cell-depleted T cells, or PBMCs.

Per the original methods: Amplified reference gene primers provided the basis for estimating nucleated cell counts. Here immunoSEQ multiplex PCR was the method, and the copy in TCRdb shows in-frame clones only, minus some. V and J calls and clone size are as listed in that table; D and trimming were resolved from the DNA. The sample carries 45,000 to 65,000 clones, around 79% recorded once. Germline CDR1 and CDR2: SGHDT and YYEEEE. There are 16 residues in the CDR3. Trimming cost V 4 bases and J 0 bases, with 14 bases left between them. What was sequenced was peripheral blood. The chain is built from TRBV5-6 and TRBJ1-5, with a weak D call TRBD1 (5 bases). The receptor's source is a man in his 70s with active or convalescent COVID-19. The CDR3 is CASSRAGGYSNQPQHF. The CDR3 coding sequence is TGTGCCAGCAGCCGAGCCGGGGGGTATAGCAATCAGCCCCAGCATTTT.